The T cell receptor beta chain described here comes from a study of cytotoxic CD8 clonotypes in ibrutinib-treated CLL. In the study overall: Patient counts were about twelve relapsed/refractory, around 15 treatment-naive and under 18 IGHV unmutated.

Study-level findings and limits: The study sampled sustained-remission and progressing patients at different times. In comparison with age-matched healthy donors, baseline clonality was higher and tracked circulating CD8+ T-cell counts.

As for this clone: Its antigen is undetermined.

Using immunoSEQ multiplex PCR, the repertoire was profiled, and TCRdb retains in-frame clones only, with some absent. Of roughly 250,000 clones in the sample, about three quarters were seen once. The TCR was taken from a human donor with chronic lymphocytic leukemia. This sample comprised PBMCs, obtained after 24 months of ibrutinib treatment.

For the CDR3, the DNA is TGTGCCAGCAGTTCCCCCCGACAGGGCACCGGGGAGCTGTTTTTT. It yields the protein CASSSPRQGTGELFF. V gene TRBV6-6 combines with J gene TRBJ2-2, with TRBD1 matching over 7 bases. V shed 4 bases and J 4 bases; nucleotides not matched to a gene: 6. Germline V lookup: CDR1 MNHNY, CDR2 SVGAGI (reference sequence). CDR3 length: 15 amino acids.